The 16 T cell receptor beta chains reported below all come from one sample, sequenced in a study of T cells in Graves' hyperthyroidism and ophthalmopathy. What was amplified from RNA transcripts were TCR beta CDR3 regions. TCR CDR3 underwent first-round RT-PCR with the HTBI primer set. TCRdb passed the multiplex PCR reads through MiXCR, listing each CDR3 protein once. The sample includes approximately 610,000 distinct CDR3 sequences, approximately 14% of them seen just once. The specimen was blood. The receptors shown here come from a woman aged 40 to 50 with Graves' ophthalmopathy.

This clonotype was counted only a few times. This chain connects TRBV7-3 to TRBJ2-7, with D perhaps TRBD1 or TRBD2 (5 bases each). CDR3 length: 15 amino acids. CDR1 and CDR2 (germline): SGHTA, FQGTGA. Trimming took off 1 base at V and 1 base at J, with 11 bases between the two ends. The CDR3 is CASSLSPGPSYEQYF. CDR3 nucleotide sequence: TGTGCCAGCAGCTTAAGCCCGGGACCATCCTACGAGCAGTACTTC.

The genes are TRBV15 and TRBJ2-5; possible D gene TRBD2, 7 bases. The germline V and J ends were trimmed by 5 bases and 4 bases, with 14 bases remaining between them. Germline CDR1 LNHNV, CDR2 YYDKDF (reference sequence). CDR3 length: 14 amino acids. The CDR3 is CATSGGGLGETQYF. The DNA of the CDR3 is TGTGCCACCAGCGGCGGGGGCTTAGGAGAGACCCAGTACTTC.

This clonotype was detected ten times or more. Relative to the germline gene, one junction end is altered; a read error may explain this. The chain links TRBV12-3 or TRBV12-4 to TRBJ1-3; D unresolved. CDR3 length: 14 residues. The CDR3 DNA reads as TGTGCCAGCAGTTTGGGTGAAACTGGGAACACCATATATTTT. Translating gives CASSLGETGNTIYF.

This clonotype was seen at least ten times. The chain is built from TRBV20-1 and TRBJ1-1, with D perhaps TRBD1 (5 bases). Germline CDR1 DFQATT, CDR2 SNEGSKA (reference sequence). Trimming removed 5 bases from V and 1 base from J, with 14 bases in between. CDR3 length equals 14 residues. The CDR3 is CSALEITGNTEAFF. The CDR3 DNA is TGCAGTGCTCTAGAGATAACAGGGAACACTGAAGCTTTCTTT.

This clonotype has more than one count but fewer than ten. The chain links TRBV11-2 to TRBJ2-5; the D gene could be TRBD1 or TRBD2 (6 bases each). The CDR3 has 16 residues. The V and J ends lost 6 bases and 5 bases respectively, with 22 bases between them. Looked up from germline, CDR1 is SGHAT and CDR2 is FQNNGV. CDR3 sequence: CASSKGETGRGETQYF. For the CDR3, the DNA is TGTGCCAGCAGTAAGGGGGAGACGGGACGGGGGGAGACCCAGTACTTC.

At least ten counts were recorded for this clonotype. The rearrangement links TRBV5-1 to TRBJ2-7, with 7 bases identical to TRBD1. CDR1 SGHRS and CDR2 YFSETQ come from the germline V gene. V trimming: 1 base; J trimming: 6 bases; junction bases outside the gene matches: 10. The CDR3 consists of 15 residues. CDR3 coding DNA: TGCGCCAGCAGCTTGCCCCGGGACAGCCCGGGCGAGCAGTACTTC. Translation: CASSLPRDSPGEQYF. The full variable domain, rest sourced from reference TRBV5-1 and TRBJ2-7, is KAGVTQTPRYLIKTRGQQVTLSCSPISGHRSVSWYQQTPGQGLQFLFEYFSETQRNKGNFPGRFSGRQFSNSRSEMNVSTLELGDSALYLCASSLPRDSPGEQYFGPGTRLTVT.

At least ten counts were recorded for this clonotype. The chain is built from TRBV19 and TRBJ2-6, with 8 bases matching TRBD1. This CDR3 has 18 residues. Germline CDR1 LNHDA, CDR2 SQIVND (reference sequence). V lost 7 bases and J lost 4; bases outside the gene matches: 15. CDR3 DNA sequence: TGTGCCAGTATGGGGTTGTGGGGACAGGCCCCCGGGGCCAACGTCCTGACTTTC. It encodes CASMGLWGQAPGANVLTF.

This clonotype has a count of ten or more. The DNA of the CDR3 is TGTGCCAGCAGTTTTGGGGCCACAGGGCACCAGTACTTC. Translation gives CASSFGATGHQYF. The chain recombines TRBV12-3 or TRBV12-4 with TRBJ2-5; perhaps TRBD1 as D (6 bases). CDR3 size: 13 residues. Trimming took 3 bases from V and 10 from J, leaving 15 bases between them.

This clonotype was seen at least ten times. This may come from a read error, since a much larger clone is one base off. V usage is TRBV12-3 or TRBV12-4 and J usage is TRBJ1-1; possibly TRBD1 for D (5 bases). The CDR3 runs 13 residues. CDR3 amino acids: CTSSTLGGTSAFF. CDR3 sequence (DNA): TGTACCAGCAGCACTTTGGGGGGTACGTCGGCTTTCTTT.

This clonotype came up many times. The chain joins TRBV20-1 to TRBJ2-5; 8 positions agree with TRBD1. Germline V CDR1 and CDR2: DFQATT, SNEGSKA (reference sequence). The CDR3 has 14 residues. V lost 1 base and J lost 4; bases outside the gene matches: 5. For the CDR3, the DNA is TGCAGTGCTAGAGCCGGGACAGGTAGAGAGACCCAGTACTTC. This translates into CSARAGTGRETQYF.

This clonotype was counted many times. The V and J genes are TRBV5-6 and TRBJ2-5; D unclear. Germline values: CDR1 SGHDT, CDR2 YYEEEE. There are 15 residues in the CDR3. V was cut by 5 bases and J by 4 bases, with 18 bases left in between. CDR3 region: CASSTGTVVRETQYF. CDR3 bases: TGTGCCAGCAGTACTGGAACGGTAGTACGAGAGACCCAGTACTTC. Drawing the rest from reference TRBV5-6 and TRBJ2-5, the complete variable domain is DAGVTQSPTHLIKTRGQQVTLRCSPKSGHDTVSWYQQALGQGPQFIFQYYEEEERQRGNFPDRFSGHQFPNYSSELNVNALLLGDSALYLCASSTGTVVRETQYFGPGTRLLVL.

The chain employs TRBV28 and TRBJ2-3, with no clear D. CDR3 length equals 14 residues. V was cut by 7 bases and J by 4 bases, with 15 bases left in between. The V gene's germline CDR1 is MDHEN and CDR2 SYDVKM. The CDR3 DNA is TGTGCCAGCACACCCCTGGGGATCGCAGATACGCAGTATTTT. Amino acids: CASTPLGIADTQYF.

This clonotype has at least ten counts. V and J are TRBV30 and TRBJ1-5; D remains ambiguous. The CDR3 extends over 13 amino acids. CDR1 and CDR2 from the germline V gene are GTSNPN and SVGIG (reference sequence). Trimming left V 0 bases short and J 4 bases short, with 7 bases between. CDR3 region: CAWSVAPNQPQHF. DNA of the CDR3: TGTGCCTGGAGTGTAGCACCAAATCAGCCCCAGCATTTT.

The CDR3 coding sequence is TGTGCCAGTAGTATAGAAGCCTCCGGGACAGGGGTCACCGGGGAGCTGTTTTTT. It yields the protein CASSIEASGTGVTGELFF. This chain connects TRBV19 to TRBJ2-2; 10 nucleotides agree with TRBD1. Trimming at V came to 0 bases and at J to 4 bases, leaving 8 bases not matched to a gene. The CDR3 runs to 18 residues. CDR1 LNHDA and CDR2 SQIVND come from the germline V gene (reference sequence).

This clonotype was counted many times. The chain combines TRBV28 with TRBJ1-2; tentatively, D is TRBD1 (5 bases). Trimming cost V 5 bases and J 7 bases, with 23 bases left between them. CDR1 and CDR2 (germline): MDHEN, SYDVKM. CDR3 size: 16 residues. The CDR3 DNA sequence: TGTGCCAGCAGTCCTTCTTATGTGAGCAGGGAAAGTGGCTACACCTTC. It encodes CASSPSYVSRESGYTF.

Remarks on this clonotype: The missing conserved phenylalanine or tryptophan at the end of this CDR3 makes a read error likely. The chain recombines TRBV24-1 with TRBJ2-5, with D hard to call. Germline V gene sequence: CDR1 KGHDR, CDR2 SFDVKD. V lost 0 bases to trimming and J lost 3 bases, with 7 bases between them. The CDR3 has 14 amino acids. CDR3 residues: CATSDLSAKETQYL. The CDR3 bases are TGTGCCACCAGTGATTTGTCGGCGAAAGAGACCCAGTACCTC.